The 2 T cell receptor beta chains reported below all come from one sample, sequenced in a study of T cell repertoires in cytomegalovirus infection (dated by TCRdb to between 2017 and 2020). Antigen specificity for these receptors is unknown. The treatment or condition label, read with the paper, signifies: in vitro stimulation with specific CMV peptide epitopes to enrich CMV-specific T cells. Sequencing was performed on an Illumina HiSeq 1500. TCRdb itself trimmed the public reads at Q25 with fastp, ran MiXCR and retained productive beta chains. A single entry per CDR3 protein holds the most common genes and DNA from its merged rows. The sample table contains 340,000 or so distinct CDR3 sequences; only one count was recorded for around a quarter of them. The ten top clones hold 10% to 15% of the sample. Sequenced material: cultured PBMCs, taken from culture after CMV antigen stimulation. The origin of the receptors is a human donor in good health (CMV status not recorded). Some clones in this sample may be carry-over from other donors' samples.

This clonotype was detected only a few times. V gene TRBV7-2 combines with J gene TRBJ2-3; 14 bases align to TRBD2. Germline lookup yields CDR1 SGHTA and CDR2 FQGNSA. This CDR3 has 20 residues. The V segment lost 4 bases and the J segment 4 bases; nucleotides outside the gene matches: 16. CDR3 protein: CASSSGQGGTSGSWADTQYF. CDR3 bases: TGTGCCAGCAGCTCCGGACAGGGTGGGACTAGCGGGAGCTGGGCAGATACGCAGTATTTT. Together with reference TRBV7-2 and TRBJ2-3, the CDR3 gives the full variable domain: GAGVSQSPSNKVTEKGKDVELRCDPISGHTALYWYRQSLGQGLEFLIYFQGNSAPDKSGLPSDRFSAERTGGSVSTLTIQRTQQEDSAVYLCASSSGQGGTSGSWADTQYFGPGTRLTVL.

This clonotype was detected a few times. The V and J genes are TRBV29-1 and TRBJ1-5; tentative D call: TRBD1 (5 bases). In germline, CDR1 is SQVTM, CDR2 ANQGSEA. The CDR3 contains 13 residues. Trimming left V 4 bases short and J 2 bases short, with 9 bases between. CDR3 DNA: TGCAGCGTTGCTGGGGCCGGCAATCAGCCCCAGCATTTT. This sequence encodes CSVAGAGNQPQHF. The whole variable domain, filled in from reference TRBV29-1 and TRBJ1-5, reads SAVISQKPSRDICQRGTSLTIQCQVDSQVTMMFWYRQQPGQSLTLIATANQGSEATYESGFVIDKFPISRPNLTFSTLTVSNMSPEDSSIYLCSVAGAGNQPQHFGDGTRLSIL.